Detailed here is one TCR beta chain. Noted time point: patch test 1, 2 weeks after DPC sensitization. As for treatment: therapeutic diphenylcyclopropenone sensitization with weekly scalp DPC. The data derive from a study of human T cells and chemical hapten exposure. Germline V gives CDR1 MGHRA, CDR2 YSYEKL. The junction had 9 bases not matched to a gene; V was cut back by 0 bases and J by 8 bases. This CDR3 comprises 18 residues. TCRdb redid the calling of the RACE reads with MiXCR, one entry per CDR3 protein. The sample consists of 150,000 to 200,000 distinct CDR3 sequences, roughly 15% of them appearing once.

The sequenced sample was whole blood, obtained in connection with sensitization to the hapten diphenylcyclopropenone (DPC). The rearrangement links TRBV4-1 to TRBJ2-1, with TRBD2 identical over 14 bases. The origin of this receptor is a woman aged 30 to 39 with alopecia areata. Some clones in this sample may be carry-over from other donors' samples. For the CDR3, the DNA is TGCGCCAGCAGCCAAGAAGCGCTCGGGACTAGCGGGAGCGATGAGCAGTTCTTC. Its protein is CASSQEALGTSGSDEQFF.